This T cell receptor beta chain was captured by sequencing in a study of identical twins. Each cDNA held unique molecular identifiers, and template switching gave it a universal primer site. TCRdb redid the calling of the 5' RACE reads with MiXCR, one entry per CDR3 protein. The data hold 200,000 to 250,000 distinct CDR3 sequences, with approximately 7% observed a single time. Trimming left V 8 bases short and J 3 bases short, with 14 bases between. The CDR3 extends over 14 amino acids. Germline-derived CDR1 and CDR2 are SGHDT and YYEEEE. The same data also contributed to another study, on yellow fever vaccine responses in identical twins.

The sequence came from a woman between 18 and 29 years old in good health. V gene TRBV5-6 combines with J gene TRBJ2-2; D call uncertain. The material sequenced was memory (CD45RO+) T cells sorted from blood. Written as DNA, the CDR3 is TGTGCCAGGAGCCCCGGGCCTTACACCGGGGAGCTGTTTTTT. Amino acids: CARSPGPYTGELFF. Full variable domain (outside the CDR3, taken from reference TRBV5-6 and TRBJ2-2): DAGVTQSPTHLIKTRGQQVTLRCSPKSGHDTVSWYQQALGQGPQFIFQYYEEEERQRGNFPDRFSGHQFPNYSSELNVNALLLGDSALYLCARSPGPYTGELFFGEGSRLTVL.